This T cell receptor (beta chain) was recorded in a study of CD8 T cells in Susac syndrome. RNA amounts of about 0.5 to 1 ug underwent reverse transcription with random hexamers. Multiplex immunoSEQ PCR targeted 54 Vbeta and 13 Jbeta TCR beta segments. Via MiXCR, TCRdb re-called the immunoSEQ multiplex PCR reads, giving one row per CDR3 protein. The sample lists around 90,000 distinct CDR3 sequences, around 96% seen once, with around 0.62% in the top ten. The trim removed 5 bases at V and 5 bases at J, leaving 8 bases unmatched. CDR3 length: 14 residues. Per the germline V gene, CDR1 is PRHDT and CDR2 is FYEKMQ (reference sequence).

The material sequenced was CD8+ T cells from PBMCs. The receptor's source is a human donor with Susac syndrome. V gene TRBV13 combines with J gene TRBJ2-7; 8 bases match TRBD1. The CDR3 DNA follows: TGTGCCAGCAGCCGGACAGGGATAGGCAACGAGCAGTACTTC. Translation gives CASSRTGIGNEQYF.